The TCR beta chain described here comes from a study of blood T cell repertoires in COVID-19. Assay: immunoSEQ multiplex PCR; the TCRdb copy retains only in-frame clones and omits some. The table shows 300,000 to 350,000 clones, with over 80% occurring only once. Trimming shortened V by 1 base and J by 0 bases, and 16 bases separated the two germline ends. The length of the CDR3 is 19 residues. CDR1 SGHAT and CDR2 FQNNGV come from the germline V gene. J is TRBJ2-6 and V is TRBV11-2, with TRBD1 as a possible D gene (6 bases). This receptor was obtained from a man younger than 40 who had recovered from COVID-19. Sequenced: PBMCs or T cells enriched from blood (not recorded which). DNA for the CDR3: TGTGCCAGCAGCTTAGGCCCTGGACAGACGACCTCTGGGGCCAACGTCCTGACTTTC. Protein product: CASSLGPGQTTSGANVLTF.